A single sample gave rise to the 21 T cell receptor beta chains below, sequenced in a study of blood T cell repertoires in COVID-19. The method was immunoSEQ multiplex PCR; TCRdb's version includes in-frame clones alone and lacks a portion of them. In the table there are hundreds of thousands of clones, about 85% of which are singletons. Input material: peripheral blood. The receptors derive from a woman under 30 with acute or convalescent COVID-19.

The rearrangement links TRBV5-1 to TRBJ1-4, with 8 bases aligning to TRBD1. The germline V gene encodes CDR1 SGHRS and CDR2 YFSETQ. The CDR3 has 15 residues. V lost 6 bases, J lost 8 bases, and 12 bases stayed unmatched. For the CDR3, the DNA is TGCGCCAGCAAGCGTTGGACAGGGTGGAAAGAAAAACTGTTTTTT. It yields the protein CASKRWTGWKEKLFF. Drawing the rest from reference TRBV5-1 and TRBJ1-4, the complete variable domain is KAGVTQTPRYLIKTRGQQVTLSCSPISGHRSVSWYQQTPGQGLQFLFEYFSETQRNKGNFPGRFSGRQFSNSRSEMNVSTLELGDSALYLCASKRWTGWKEKLFFGSGTQLSVL.

The chain recombines TRBV19 with TRBJ2-1; TRBD2 aligns across 9 bases. Trimming at V came to 3 bases and at J to 7 bases, leaving 7 bases not matched to a gene. Germline CDR1 LNHDA, CDR2 SQIVND (reference sequence). The length of the CDR3 is 15 residues. CDR3 coding DNA: TGTGCCAGTAGTATCTCTAGCGGGGTCTCGAATGAGCAGTTCTTC. Its translation: CASSISSGVSNEQFF.

The V and J genes are TRBV27 and TRBJ2-7, with D possibly matching TRBD1 (5 bases). The CDR3 extends over 13 amino acids. Germline V gene sequence: CDR1 MNHEY, CDR2 SMNVEV (reference sequence). V gave up 0 bases and J gave up 6 bases, with 9 bases separating them. In DNA form, the CDR3 reads TGTGCCAGCAGTTTATCGAGTGGGGCCGAGCAGTACTTC. It is translated as CASSLSSGAEQYF.

The chain uses TRBV5-6 and TRBJ2-3, with D tentatively TRBD1 (5 bases). Germline V gene data show CDR1 as SGHDT and CDR2 as YYEEEE. The CDR3 loop spans 15 amino acids. V lost 0 bases and J 3 bases, leaving 11 bases between the germline ends. For the CDR3, the DNA is TGTGCCAGCAGCTTGGGCCCAGGGCTTACAGATACGCAGTATTTT. Translating gives CASSLGPGLTDTQYF.

This clone was counted only a few times. The chain has TRBV6-5 and TRBJ1-5; perhaps TRBD1 as D (5 bases). The V gene lost 9 bases and the J gene lost 3 bases, with 12 bases spanning the gap. The CDR3 contains 13 residues. CDR1 is MNHEY, CDR2 SVGAGI, per germline. The DNA for the CDR3 is TGTGCCAGTCAAGACAGCGCCAATCAGCCCCAGCATTTT. Translation gives CASQDSANQPQHF.

The chain combines TRBV3-1 (or the pseudogene TRBV3-2) with TRBJ1-4, with 7 bases matching TRBD1. In germline, CDR1 is LGHDT, CDR2 YNNKEL (reference sequence). J lost 5 bases, V lost 5 bases, and 17 bases had no gene match. CDR3 length: 18 residues. The CDR3 bases are TGTGCCAGCAGCTCACCAAACACAGGGGTAACCAAAAATGAAAAACTGTTTTTT. Its translation is CASSSPNTGVTKNEKLFF.

The chain recombines TRBV6-5 with TRBJ2-2; no clear D. The CDR3 has 13 amino acids. With 2 bases removed from V and 2 bases from J, the gap between germline ends came to 3 bases. Germline lookup yields CDR1 MNHEY and CDR2 SVGAGI. The DNA of the CDR3 is TGTGCCAGCAGTTACCTTAACACCGGGGAGCTGTTTTTT. It is translated as CASSYLNTGELFF.

This chain uses TRBV28 with TRBJ1-6; D is perhaps TRBD1 (6 bases). In germline, CDR1 is MDHEN, CDR2 SYDVKM. The CDR3 consists of 13 residues. Trimming removed 6 bases from V and 7 bases from J, with 10 bases in between. CDR3 sequence: CASSIDRNSPLHF. CDR3 sequence (DNA): TGTGCCAGCAGCATCGACAGGAATTCACCCCTCCACTTT.

J is TRBJ1-6 and V is TRBV7-8; D might be TRBD1 (6 bases). V was pared by 5 bases and J by 6 bases, with 8 bases between. Germline lookup yields CDR1 SGHVS and CDR2 FQNEAQ. CDR3 length equals 13 residues. CDR3 coding DNA: TGTGCCAGCAGCGTGGACAGTAATTCACCCCTCCACTTT. This sequence encodes CASSVDSNSPLHF.

The chain joins TRBV18 to TRBJ2-1; possibly TRBD1 for D (5 bases). Germline CDR1 and CDR2: KGHSH and LQKENI. This CDR3 has 13 residues. V was clipped by 2 bases and J by 5 bases, with 7 bases between them. CDR3 in amino acids: CASSPGRDNEQFF. The CDR3 bases are TGTGCCAGCTCACCAGGCAGGGACAATGAGCAGTTCTTC.

The chain employs TRBV9 and TRBJ2-6; 8 nucleotides line up with TRBD1. The CDR3 runs 17 residues. V gave up 1 base and J gave up 2 bases; unmatched junction bases: 5. Germline V gene lookup returns CDR1 SGDLS and CDR2 YYNGEE. CDR3: CASSVSTGVPGANVLTF. CDR3 sequence (DNA): TGTGCCAGCAGCGTATCGACAGGGGTGCCTGGGGCCAACGTCCTGACTTTC.

The V call is TRBV2, the J call TRBJ2-1; 7 nucleotides line up with TRBD2. The germline V gene encodes CDR1 SNHLY and CDR2 FYNNEI. CDR3 size: 19 residues. V lost 5 bases, J lost 4 bases, and 20 bases stayed unmatched. CDR3 DNA: TGTGCCAGCAGTCCTGGGCGGGCTAGCGGAAGGTCGACATACAATGAGCAGTTCTTC. Translation: CASSPGRASGRSTYNEQFF.

Concerning this clone itself: Other DNA sequences in the same sample also yield this CDR3. This chain links TRBV7-9 with TRBJ2-7, with D perhaps TRBD2 (6 bases). Per germline, CDR1 SEHNR and CDR2 FQNEAQ (reference sequence). This CDR3 is built from 14 residues. Trimming shortened V by 0 bases and J by 1 base, and 7 bases separated the two germline ends. CDR3 region: CASSLAGGSYEQYF. As DNA, the CDR3 is TGTGCCAGCAGCTTAGCGGGGGGATCCTACGAGCAGTACTTC.

This clone came up a few times. The chain is built from TRBV29-1 and TRBJ2-3, with 8 bases identical to TRBD2. Trimming cost V 7 bases and J 2 bases; bases outside gene matches: 11. Looked up from germline, CDR1 is SQVTM and CDR2 is ANQGSEA. The length of the CDR3 is 15 residues. Here the CDR3 reads CSAKPGLENTDTQYF. Here the CDR3 DNA reads TGCAGCGCCAAACCGGGACTAGAGAACACAGATACGCAGTATTTT.

Comment on this clone: The junction and the germline gene differ at one end; a read error may be behind it. This chain joins TRBV6-4 and TRBJ1-1; 7 nucleotides align to TRBD1. The CDR3 covers 15 residues. In germline, CDR1 is MRHNA, CDR2 SNTAGT. In nucleotides, the CDR3 is TGTGCCAGCAATGACGAATCGACAGGGCCCCCTGAAGCTTTCTTT. Translating gives CASNDESTGPPEAFF.

The V and J genes are TRBV6-6 and TRBJ1-4; D ambiguous. Germline V gene sequence: CDR1 MNHNY, CDR2 SVGAGI (reference sequence). CDR3 length equals 16 residues. Trimming stripped 3 bases from V and 4 bases from J, with 15 bases between. The CDR3 loop is CASSYKGSGVNEKLFF. The CDR3 region has the DNA TGTGCCAGCAGTTATAAGGGAAGCGGGGTTAATGAAAAACTGTTTTTT.

The chain employs TRBV29-1 and TRBJ2-1; 11 bases agree with TRBD2. The germline gives CDR1 SQVTM, CDR2 ANQGSEA. The CDR3 spans 18 residues. V dropped 7 bases and J dropped 4; count of bases not matched to a gene: 18. In DNA, the CDR3 is TGCAGCGCTGCCGGGACTAGCGGAGGTCCATATTTATACAATGAGCAGTTCTTC. Residues: CSAAGTSGGPYLYNEQFF.

This clone was counted once. The genes are TRBV28 and TRBJ1-2; D remains ambiguous. The CDR3 runs 11 residues. CDR1 MDHEN and CDR2 SYDVKM come from the germline V gene. V lost 11 bases to trimming and J lost 3 bases, with 10 bases between them. Written as DNA, the CDR3 is TGTGCCCTTCGGTCGGACTATGGCTACACCTTC. Translation gives CALRSDYGYTF.

The rearrangement links TRBV6-5 to TRBJ2-2, with 9 nucleotides matching TRBD1. The CDR3 extends over 15 amino acids. Germline CDR1 reads MNHEY; CDR2 reads SVGAGI. The V gene end was trimmed by 8 bases and the J gene end by 4 bases; junction bases not matched to a gene: 8. As DNA, the CDR3 is TGTGCCAGCGGCCGGACAGGGGTTAGCACCGGGGAGCTGTTTTTT. Amino acids: CASGRTGVSTGELFF.

This clone was recorded a few times. This chain joins TRBV7-3 and TRBJ1-2; D is ambiguous. Germline V gene sequence: CDR1 SGHTA, CDR2 FQGTGA. The CDR3 has 14 amino acids. Deletions cut 4 bases from V and 2 bases from J, with 11 bases between. Here the CDR3 reads CASSSDGLNYGYTF. The DNA for the CDR3 is TGTGCCAGCAGCTCGGACGGACTAAACTATGGCTACACCTTC.

In nucleotides, the CDR3 is TGCGCCAGCAGCTTCCAGACAGGGGCAAAGTTCTTC. Translated, it gives CASSFQTGAKFF. This sequence joins TRBV5-1 and TRBJ2-1; 8 nucleotides align to TRBD1. V shed 2 bases and J 14 bases; nucleotides not matched to a gene: 6. There are 12 residues in the CDR3. CDR1 is SGHRS and CDR2 is YFSETQ in the germline V gene.